This TCR beta chain was recorded in a study of monozygotic twins with inflammatory bowel disease. The study, taken as a whole, reports: By inverse Simpson index, TCRbeta diversity was lower in IBD patients than in healthy co-twins. Telling different T cell subtypes apart from each other was not possible.

Without any T cell sorting, total RNA was isolated from whole blood. CDR1 is MDHEN and CDR2 is SYDVKM in the germline V gene. The CDR3 runs to 14 residues. Reanalyzing the 5' RACE reads, TCRdb keeps one entry per CDR3 protein, without DNA. This sample contains about 380,000 distinct CDR3 sequences. Note on this clonotype: Its specificity is unknown.

The rearrangement uses TRBV28 and TRBJ2-3; TCRdb names TRBD2, which stays unverified in the absence of DNA. Sequencing was done on a sample of blood. This TCR derives from a human donor with ulcerative colitis or Crohn's disease, or a healthy co-twin of an affected twin (not recorded which). Here the CDR3 reads CASRRSGGTDTQYF.